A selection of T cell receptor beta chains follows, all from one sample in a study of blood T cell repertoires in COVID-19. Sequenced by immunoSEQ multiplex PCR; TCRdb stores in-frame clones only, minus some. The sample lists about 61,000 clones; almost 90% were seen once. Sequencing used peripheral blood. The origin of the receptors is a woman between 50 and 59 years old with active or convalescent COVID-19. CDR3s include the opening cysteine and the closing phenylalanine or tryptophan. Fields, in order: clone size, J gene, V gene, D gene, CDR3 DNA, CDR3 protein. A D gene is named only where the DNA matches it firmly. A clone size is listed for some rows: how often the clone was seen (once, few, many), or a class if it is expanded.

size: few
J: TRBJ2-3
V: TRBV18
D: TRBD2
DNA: TGTGCCAGCTCACCACAGGACCCGAGGCTAGCGGGAGTCCGAGCGGGTACGCAGTATTTT
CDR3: CASSPQDPRLAGVRAGTQYF

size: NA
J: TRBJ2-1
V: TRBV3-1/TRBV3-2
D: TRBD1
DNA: TGTGCCAGCAGCCGGGACAGGGGGCATAATGGGATTCGCAATGAGCAGTTCTTC
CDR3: CASSRDRGHNGIRNEQFF

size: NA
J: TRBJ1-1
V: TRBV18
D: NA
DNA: TGTGCCAGCTCAGGGAGGGGCACTGAAGCTTTCTTT
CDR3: CASSGRGTEAFF

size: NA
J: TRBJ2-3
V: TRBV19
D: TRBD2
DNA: TGTGCCAGTAGTTCTCTCACTAGCGGGCCAGATACGCAGTATTTT
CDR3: CASSSLTSGPDTQYF

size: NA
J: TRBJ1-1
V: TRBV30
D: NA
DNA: TGTGCCTGGGAAACGACAGTGAACACTGAAGCTTTCTTT
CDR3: CAWETTVNTEAFF

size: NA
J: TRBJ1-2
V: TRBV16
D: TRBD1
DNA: TGTGCCAGCAGAGTGACTTTAGATCCGGGACAGGGGCCTCGAAATGGCTACACCTTC
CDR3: CASRVTLDPGQGPRNGYTF

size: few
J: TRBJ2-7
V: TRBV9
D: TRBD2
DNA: TGTGCCAGCAGCGTGGGACTAGCGGGAGGCGAGCAGTACTTC
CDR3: CASSVGLAGGEQYF

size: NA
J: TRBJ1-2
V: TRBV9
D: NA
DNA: TGTGCCAGCAGCGGCAGGGATCACTATGGCTACACCTTC
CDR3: CASSGRDHYGYTF

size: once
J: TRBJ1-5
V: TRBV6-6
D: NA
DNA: TGTGCCAGCACTAATCAGGGTCTCGCTCAGCCCCAGCATTTT
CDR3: CASTNQGLAQPQHF

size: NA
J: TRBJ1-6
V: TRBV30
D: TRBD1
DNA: TGTGCCTGGAGTAATGGACAGGATTCACCCCTCCACTTT
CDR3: CAWSNGQDSPLHF

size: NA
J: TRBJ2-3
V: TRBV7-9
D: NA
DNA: TGTGCCACCGCAGATATGCAGTATTTT
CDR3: CATADMQYF

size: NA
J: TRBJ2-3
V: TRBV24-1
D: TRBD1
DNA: TGTGCCACCAGTGGGCCCGGTACAGGGGGATTGGGGATGGGCACAGATACGCAGTATTTT
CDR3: CATSGPGTGGLGMGTDTQYF

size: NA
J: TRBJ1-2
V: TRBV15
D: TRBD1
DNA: TGTGCCACCAGCAGAGGGGGGAGTACAGGGGTGTCTTCCTATGGCTACACCTTC
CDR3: CATSRGGSTGVSSYGYTF

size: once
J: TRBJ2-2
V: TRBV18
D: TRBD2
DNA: TGTGCCAGCTCACCCGGGACTAGAGCTTTCACCGGGGAGCTGTTTTTT
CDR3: CASSPGTRAFTGELFF

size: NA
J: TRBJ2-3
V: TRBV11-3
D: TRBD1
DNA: TGTGCCAGCAGCACGGACAGGGAAGTCTCAGATACGCAGTATTTT
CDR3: CASSTDREVSDTQYF

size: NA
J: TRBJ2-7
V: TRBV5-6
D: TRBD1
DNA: TGTGCCAGCAGCTTGCCGACAGGGCCGAGCTCCTACGAGCAGTACTTC
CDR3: CASSLPTGPSSYEQYF

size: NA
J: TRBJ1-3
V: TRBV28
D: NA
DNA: TGTGCCAGCAGTCCGGACACCTCTGGAAACACCATATATTTT
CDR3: CASSPDTSGNTIYF

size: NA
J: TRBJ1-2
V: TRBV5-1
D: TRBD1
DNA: TGCGCCAGCAGCGACTCAACTGGGACAGGGGCGGGAGGCTACACCTTC
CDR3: CASSDSTGTGAGGYTF

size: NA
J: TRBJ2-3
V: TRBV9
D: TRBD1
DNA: TGTGCCAGCAGCGTATTACAGGGGTTCTCGGATACGCAGTATTTT
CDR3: CASSVLQGFSDTQYF

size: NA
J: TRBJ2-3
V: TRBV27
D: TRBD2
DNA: TGTGCCAGCAGTTTATCGGGCGGGAGCTCAGATACGCAGTATTTT
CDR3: CASSLSGGSSDTQYF

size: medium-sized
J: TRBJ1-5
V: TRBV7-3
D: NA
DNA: TGTGCCAGCAGCTTAAGCCCAGATCAGCCCCAGCATTTT
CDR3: CASSLSPDQPQHF

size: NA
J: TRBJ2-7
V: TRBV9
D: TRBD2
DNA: TGTGCCAGCAGCCCGCGGATAGCGGGAGGTAGGAACGAGCAGTACTTC
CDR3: CASSPRIAGGRNEQYF

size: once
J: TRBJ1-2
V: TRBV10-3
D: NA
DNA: TGTGCCATCAGTGAGGGGGGAGGAGGCTACACCTTC
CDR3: CAISEGGGGYTF

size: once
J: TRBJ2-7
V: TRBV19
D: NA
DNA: TGTGCCAGTAGTATATTGACAGGTGGTAGGTTGGAGCAGTACTTC
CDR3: CASSILTGGRLEQYF

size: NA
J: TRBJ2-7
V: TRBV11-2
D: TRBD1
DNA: TGTGCCAGCAGCCTGGACAGGGGCCCCCGCGAGCAGTACTTC
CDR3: CASSLDRGPREQYF

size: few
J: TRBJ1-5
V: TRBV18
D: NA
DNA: TGTGCCAGCTCACCTCGGGACAATTATAGCAATCAGCCCCAGCATTTT
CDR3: CASSPRDNYSNQPQHF

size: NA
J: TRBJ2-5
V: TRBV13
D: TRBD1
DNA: TGTGCCAGCAGCTTGTCAGGGGGCACTGAGGCCCAGTACTTC
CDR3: CASSLSGGTEAQYF

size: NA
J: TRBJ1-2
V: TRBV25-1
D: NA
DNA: TGTGCCAGCAGTGCTGGAGCTTACTATGGCTACACCTTC
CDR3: CASSAGAYYGYTF

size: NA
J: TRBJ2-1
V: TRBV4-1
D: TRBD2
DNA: TGCGCCAGCAGTCCTTCAGGGATGCGGGAGAGGGATGAGCAGTTCTTC
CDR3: CASSPSGMRERDEQFF

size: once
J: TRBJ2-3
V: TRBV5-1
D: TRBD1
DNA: TGCGCCAGCAGCTTGGCCGGGACAGGGGCAGATACGCAGTATTTT
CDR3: CASSLAGTGADTQYF

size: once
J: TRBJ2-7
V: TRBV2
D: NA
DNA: TGTGCCAGCACGGGATCTGGTAGCGCGAGCTCCTACGAGCAGTACTTC
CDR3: CASTGSGSASSYEQYF

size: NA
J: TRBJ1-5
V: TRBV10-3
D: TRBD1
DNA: TGTGCCATCAGTGACGACAGGGGTTACAATCAGCCCCAGCATTTT
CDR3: CAISDDRGYNQPQHF

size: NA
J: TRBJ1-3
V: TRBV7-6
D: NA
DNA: TGTGCCAGCAGCTTAGCGGGGGGGAGCTCTGGAAACACCATATATTTT
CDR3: CASSLAGGSSGNTIYF

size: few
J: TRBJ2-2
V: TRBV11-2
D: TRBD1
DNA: TGTGCCAGCAGCTTAGAAGGGACAGGCGACACCGGGGAGCTGTTTTTT
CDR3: CASSLEGTGDTGELFF

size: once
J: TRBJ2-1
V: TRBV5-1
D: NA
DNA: TGCGCCAGCGGCCCCGGGGATATCTACAATGAGCAGTTCTTC
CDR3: CASGPGDIYNEQFF

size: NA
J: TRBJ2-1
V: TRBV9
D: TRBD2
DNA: TGTGCCAGCAGCGTAGATTTCCGAGGGACTAGCGCCGTTGAGCAGTTCTTC
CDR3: CASSVDFRGTSAVEQFF

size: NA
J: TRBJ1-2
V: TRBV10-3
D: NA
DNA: TGTGCCATCAGGGGGGACCGCGGGAAAGGAGGCTATGGCTACACCTTC
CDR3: CAIRGDRGKGGYGYTF

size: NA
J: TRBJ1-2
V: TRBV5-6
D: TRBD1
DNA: TGTGCCAGCAGCCCCGGGACAGGGGGTAACTATGGCTACACCTTC
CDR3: CASSPGTGGNYGYTF

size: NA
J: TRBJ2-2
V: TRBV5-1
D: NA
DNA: TGCGCCAGCAGCTTGGCTTATGACACGTCCGGTGGGGAGCTGTTTTTT
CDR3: CASSLAYDTSGGELFF

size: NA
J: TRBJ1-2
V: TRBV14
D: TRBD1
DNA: TGTGCCAGCAGCCTCTGGGGGGGGACAGGTGGCTACACCTTC
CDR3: CASSLWGGTGGYTF

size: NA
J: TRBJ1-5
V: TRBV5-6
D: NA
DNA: TGTGCCAGCAGCTTAGGACAGACCCAGCCCCAGCATTTT
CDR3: CASSLGQTQPQHF

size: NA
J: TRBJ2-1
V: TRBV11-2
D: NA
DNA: TGTGCCAGCAGCTTAGTCCTTGCTAGCGTTGAGCAGTTCTTC
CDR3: CASSLVLASVEQFF

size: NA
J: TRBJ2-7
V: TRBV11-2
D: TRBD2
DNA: TGTGCCAGCAGCCGTTTAGCGGGAGCCCAATCCTACGAGCAGTACTTC
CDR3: CASSRLAGAQSYEQYF

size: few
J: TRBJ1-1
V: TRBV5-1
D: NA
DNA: TGCGCCAGCAGTCGAGGGATTACGGGCACTGAAGCTTTCTTT
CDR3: CASSRGITGTEAFF

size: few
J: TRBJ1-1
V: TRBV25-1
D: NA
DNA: TGTGCCAGCAGTGAATGGGGGGGAGGAACTGAAGCTTTCTTT
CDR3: CASSEWGGGTEAFF

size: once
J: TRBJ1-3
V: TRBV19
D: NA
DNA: TGTGCCAGTAGTATTTGGACAGTCTCTGGAAACACCATATATTTT
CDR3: CASSIWTVSGNTIYF

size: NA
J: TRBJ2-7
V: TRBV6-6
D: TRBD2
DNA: TGTGCCAGCAGTTACGCTAGCGGAACCTACGAGCAGTACTTC
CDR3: CASSYASGTYEQYF